The 13 T cell receptor beta chains below come from one sample, sequenced in a study of blood T cell repertoires in COVID-19. Profiling relied on immunoSEQ multiplex PCR, and the TCRdb table lists in-frame clones only, not all of them. The table has about 100,000 clones, about four fifths seen once. Source material: peripheral blood. These TCRs come from a human donor in a cohort sampled during active COVID-19.

The gene calls are TRBV30 and TRBJ2-4; a possible D gene is TRBD1 (5 bases). Trimming pared 3 bases from V and 0 bases from J, leaving 21 bases between. There are 18 residues in the CDR3. In germline, CDR1 is GTSNPN, CDR2 SVGIG (reference sequence). CDR3 in amino acids: CAWRPPTASAGAKNIQYF. The CDR3 coding sequence is TGTGCCTGGAGACCCCCGACAGCATCGGCAGGAGCCAAAAACATTCAGTACTTC.

The chain is built from TRBV7-2 and TRBJ2-5; no clear D. Germline V lookup: CDR1 SGHTA, CDR2 FQGNSA. This CDR3 is 13 amino acids long. Trimming removed 5 bases from V and 2 bases from J, with 9 bases in between. The CDR3 nucleotides read TGTGCCAGCAGCGGTCCAGTTCAAGAGACCCAGTACTTC. Translating it yields CASSGPVQETQYF.

J is TRBJ2-7 and V is TRBV6-2 or TRBV6-3; 11 positions agree with TRBD2. Trimming took 2 bases from V and 0 from J; bases not matched to a gene: 9. This CDR3 has 18 residues. CDR1 is MNHEY, CDR2 SVGEGT, per germline. The CDR3 DNA reads TGTGCCAGCAGTTACCACCGCCCCCTAGCGGGGGGCTCCTACGAGCAGTACGTC. Protein: CASSYHRPLAGGSYEQYV.

The chain is built from TRBV5-1 and TRBJ2-1; the match to TRBD2 covers 11 bases. The CDR3 runs 15 residues. Germline-derived CDR1 and CDR2 are SGHRS and YFSETQ. V lost 7 bases, J lost 4 bases, and 7 bases stayed unmatched. CDR3 coding DNA: TGCGCCAGCGCACCAACTAGCGGGAGTTACAATGAGCAGTTCTTC. Protein product: CASAPTSGSYNEQFF.

The chain couples TRBV7-9 to TRBJ1-2; possible D gene TRBD1, 6 bases. The V and J ends lost 5 bases and 8 bases respectively, with 15 bases between them. The CDR3 runs to 13 residues. Germline V CDR1 and CDR2: SEHNR, FQNEAQ (reference sequence). For the CDR3, the DNA is TGTGCCAGCAGCCTCTTACAGGGTGGGGGCTACACCTTC. Translating gives CASSLLQGGGYTF.

This CDR3 reads CASSNGQILNEKLFF. CDR3 in DNA: TGTGCCAGTAGTAACGGACAGATTCTTAATGAAAAACTGTTTTTT. This chain links TRBV19 with TRBJ1-4, with a tentative D call TRBD1 (6 bases). Trimming took 4 bases from V and 4 from J, leaving 13 bases between them. CDR3 length: 15 amino acids. Germline loops: CDR1 LNHDA, CDR2 SQIVND (reference sequence).

This chain connects TRBV19 to TRBJ2-7; 9 nucleotides line up with TRBD1. This CDR3 contains 16 residues. Germline V CDR1 and CDR2: LNHDA, SQIVND (reference sequence). The junction had 8 bases not matched to a gene; V was cut back by 3 bases and J by 2 bases. The CDR3 nucleotides are TGTGCCAGTAGTATGGAACAGGGGGCGAGAACCTACGAGCAGTACTTC. This codes for CASSMEQGARTYEQYF.

The rearrangement links TRBV6-2 or TRBV6-3 to TRBJ1-2; 7 positions match TRBD1. J lost 5 bases, V lost 6 bases, and 15 bases had no gene match. This CDR3 comprises 16 residues. In germline, CDR1 is MNHEY, CDR2 SVGEGT. CDR3 nucleotides: TGTGCCAGCAGCCACGGGCGGACAGGCGTATCTTATGGCTACACCTTC. Encoded protein: CASSHGRTGVSYGYTF.

This rearrangement joins TRBV19 to TRBJ1-1, with TRBD1 matching 10 bases. Losses at the gene ends were 9 bases for V and 5 bases for J; bases not matched to a gene: 12. Germline V gives CDR1 LNHDA, CDR2 SQIVND (reference sequence). The length of the CDR3 is 15 residues. CDR3 in DNA: TGTGCCAGCCGGGACAGGGGATCGTCAGGGACTGAAGCTTTCTTT. Its protein is CASRDRGSSGTEAFF.

V and J are TRBV30 and TRBJ1-5; 7 bases line up with TRBD1. The CDR3 is 14 amino acids. Losses at the gene ends were 3 bases for V and 1 base for J; bases not matched to a gene: 3. Germline V gene data show CDR1 as GTSNPN and CDR2 as SVGIG (reference sequence). The CDR3 is CAWSPTGSNQPQHF. CDR3 nucleotides: TGTGCCTGGAGCCCGACAGGGAGCAATCAGCCCCAGCATTTT.

The V and J genes are TRBV4-2 and TRBJ2-2; unclear D gene. This CDR3 has 15 amino acids. Germline CDR1 is LGHNA and CDR2 is YNFKEQ. Deletions cut 0 bases from V and 6 bases from J, with 11 bases between. The DNA for the CDR3 is TGTGCCAGCAGCCAAGATGGGCTCAACCCCGGGGAGCTGTTTTTT. The encoded protein is CASSQDGLNPGELFF.

The CDR3: CASSPGLQGAKNIQYF. CDR3 coding DNA: TGTGCCAGCAGCCCCGGCTTACAGGGGGCCAAAAACATTCAGTACTTC. This chain joins TRBV14 and TRBJ2-4, with 7 bases fitting TRBD1. CDR3 length: 16 residues. In germline, CDR1 is SGHDN, CDR2 FVKESK. V was clipped by 4 bases and J by 1 base; unmatched bases: 7.

The chain is built from TRBV2 and TRBJ2-7, with D uncertain. This CDR3 contains 11 residues. Germline V CDR1 and CDR2: SNHLY, FYNNEI. Trimming cost V 4 bases and J 4 bases, with 5 bases left between them. DNA for the CDR3: TGTGCCAGCAGTGCCAGTTACGAGCAGTACGTC. It translates to CASSASYEQYV.